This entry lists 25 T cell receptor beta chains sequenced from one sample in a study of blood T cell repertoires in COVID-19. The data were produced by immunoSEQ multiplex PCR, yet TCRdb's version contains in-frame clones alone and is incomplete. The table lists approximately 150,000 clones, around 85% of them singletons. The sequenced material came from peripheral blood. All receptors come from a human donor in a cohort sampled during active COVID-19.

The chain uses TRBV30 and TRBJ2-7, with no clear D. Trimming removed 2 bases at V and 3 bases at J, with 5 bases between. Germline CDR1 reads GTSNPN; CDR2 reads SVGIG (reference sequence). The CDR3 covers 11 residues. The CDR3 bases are TGTGCCTGGAGTCACAACTACGAGCAGTACTTC. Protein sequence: CAWSHNYEQYF.

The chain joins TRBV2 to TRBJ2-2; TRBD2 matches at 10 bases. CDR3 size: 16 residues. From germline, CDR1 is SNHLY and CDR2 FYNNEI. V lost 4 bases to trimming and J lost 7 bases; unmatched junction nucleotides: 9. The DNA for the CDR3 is TGTGCCAGCAGTGCCCTTAGCGGGAGGCCCATCGGGGAGCTGTTTTTT. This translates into CASSALSGRPIGELFF.

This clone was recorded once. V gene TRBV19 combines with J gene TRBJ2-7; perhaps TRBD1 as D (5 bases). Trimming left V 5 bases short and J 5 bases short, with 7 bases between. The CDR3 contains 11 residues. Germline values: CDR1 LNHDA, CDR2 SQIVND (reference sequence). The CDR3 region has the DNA TGTGCCAGTAGTGAGACAGACGAGCAGTACTTC. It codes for CASSETDEQYF.

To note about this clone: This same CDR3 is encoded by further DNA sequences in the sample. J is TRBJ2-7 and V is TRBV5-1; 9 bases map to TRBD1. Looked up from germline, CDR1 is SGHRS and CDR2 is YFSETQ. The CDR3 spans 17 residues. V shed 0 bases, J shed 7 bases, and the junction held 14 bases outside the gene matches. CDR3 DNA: TGCGCCAGCAGCTTGGGTACTCTCGGACAGGGGTTTCGGGAGCAGTACTTC. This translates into CASSLGTLGQGFREQYF. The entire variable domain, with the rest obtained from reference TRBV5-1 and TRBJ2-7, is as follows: KAGVTQTPRYLIKTRGQQVTLSCSPISGHRSVSWYQQTPGQGLQFLFEYFSETQRNKGNFPGRFSGRQFSNSRSEMNVSTLELGDSALYLCASSLGTLGQGFREQYFGPGTRLTVT.

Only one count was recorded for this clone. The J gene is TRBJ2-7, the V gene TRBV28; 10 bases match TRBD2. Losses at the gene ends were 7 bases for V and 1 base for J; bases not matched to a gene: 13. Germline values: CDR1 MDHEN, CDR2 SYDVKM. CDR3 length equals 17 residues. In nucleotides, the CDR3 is TGTGCCAGCAATCAGCCAAAGGCTAGCGGGAGTTCCTACGAGCAGTACTTC. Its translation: CASNQPKASGSSYEQYF. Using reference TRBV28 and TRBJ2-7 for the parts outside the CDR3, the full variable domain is DVKVTQSSRYLVKRTGEKVFLECVQDMDHENMFWYRQDPGLGLRLIYFSYDVKMKEKGDIPEGYSVSREKKERFSLILESASTNQTSMYLCASNQPKASGSSYEQYFGPGTRLTVT.

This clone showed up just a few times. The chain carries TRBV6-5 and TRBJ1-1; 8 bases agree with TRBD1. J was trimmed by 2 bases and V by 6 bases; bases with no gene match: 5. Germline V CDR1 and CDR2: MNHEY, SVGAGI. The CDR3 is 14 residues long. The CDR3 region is CASRFGQGNTEAFF. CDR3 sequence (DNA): TGTGCCAGCAGATTCGGACAGGGTAACACTGAAGCTTTCTTT.

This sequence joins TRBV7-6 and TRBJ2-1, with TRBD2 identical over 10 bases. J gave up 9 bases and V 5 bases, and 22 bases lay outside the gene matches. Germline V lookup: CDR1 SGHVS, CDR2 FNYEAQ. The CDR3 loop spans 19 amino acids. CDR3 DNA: TGTGCCAGCAGCCCCTCCAGGGGTAGCGGGGGGTTGGACACGGTTGAGCAGTTCTTC. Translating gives CASSPSRGSGGLDTVEQFF.

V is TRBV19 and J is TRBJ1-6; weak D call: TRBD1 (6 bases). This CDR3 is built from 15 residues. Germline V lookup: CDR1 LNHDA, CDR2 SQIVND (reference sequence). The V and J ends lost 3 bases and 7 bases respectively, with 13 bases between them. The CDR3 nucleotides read TGTGCCAGTAGTATCCCACAGGGCCGAAATTCACCCCTCCACTTT. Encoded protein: CASSIPQGRNSPLHF.

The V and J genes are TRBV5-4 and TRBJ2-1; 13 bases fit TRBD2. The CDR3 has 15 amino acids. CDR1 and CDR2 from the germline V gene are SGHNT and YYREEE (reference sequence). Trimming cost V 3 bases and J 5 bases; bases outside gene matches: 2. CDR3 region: CASSSGLAGNNEQFF. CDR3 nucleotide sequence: TGTGCCAGCAGCTCGGGACTAGCGGGAAACAATGAGCAGTTCTTC.

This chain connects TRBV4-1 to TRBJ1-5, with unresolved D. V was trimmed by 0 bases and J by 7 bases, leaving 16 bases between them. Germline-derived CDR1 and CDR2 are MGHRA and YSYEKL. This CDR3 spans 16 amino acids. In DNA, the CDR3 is TGCGCCAGCAGCCAAGAGGATACCCCACGAGCGCAGCCCCAGCATTTT. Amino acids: CASSQEDTPRAQPQHF.

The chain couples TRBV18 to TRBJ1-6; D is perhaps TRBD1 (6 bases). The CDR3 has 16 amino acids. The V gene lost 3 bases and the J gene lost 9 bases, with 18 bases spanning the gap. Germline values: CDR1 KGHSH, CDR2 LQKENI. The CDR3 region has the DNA TGTGCCAGCTCACCCGGGCGAGCAGAGACAGGTTCACCCCTCCACTTT. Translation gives CASSPGRAETGSPLHF.

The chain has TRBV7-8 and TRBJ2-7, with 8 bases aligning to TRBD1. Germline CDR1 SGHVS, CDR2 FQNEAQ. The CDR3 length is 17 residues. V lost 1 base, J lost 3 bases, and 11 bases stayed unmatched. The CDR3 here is CASSLVRTGPRLYEQYF. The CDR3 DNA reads TGTGCCAGCAGCTTAGTTAGGACAGGGCCTCGCCTCTACGAGCAGTACTTC.

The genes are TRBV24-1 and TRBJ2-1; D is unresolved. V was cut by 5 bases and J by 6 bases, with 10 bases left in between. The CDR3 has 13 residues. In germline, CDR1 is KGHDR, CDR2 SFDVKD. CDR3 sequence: CATSGPGGNEQFF. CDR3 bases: TGTGCCACCAGTGGGCCGGGTGGCAATGAGCAGTTCTTC.

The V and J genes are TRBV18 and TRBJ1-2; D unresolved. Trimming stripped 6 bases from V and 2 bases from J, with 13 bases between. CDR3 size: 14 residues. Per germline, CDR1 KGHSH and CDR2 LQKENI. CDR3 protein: CASSSRQENYGYTF. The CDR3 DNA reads TGTGCCAGCTCCTCACGGCAGGAAAACTATGGCTACACCTTC.

The CDR3 DNA reads TGTGCCAGCAGTCCTTTCCCAGGGGTTAATCAGCCCCAGCATTTT. Residues: CASSPFPGVNQPQHF. V usage is TRBV28 and J usage is TRBJ1-5; a possible D gene is TRBD1 (6 bases). V lost 5 bases and J 4 bases, leaving 15 bases between the germline ends. The CDR3 totals 15 residues. Germline-derived CDR1 and CDR2 are MDHEN and SYDVKM. The variable domain in full, completed from reference TRBV28 and TRBJ1-5, reads DVKVTQSSRYLVKRTGEKVFLECVQDMDHENMFWYRQDPGLGLRLIYFSYDVKMKEKGDIPEGYSVSREKKERFSLILESASTNQTSMYLCASSPFPGVNQPQHFGDGTRLSIL.

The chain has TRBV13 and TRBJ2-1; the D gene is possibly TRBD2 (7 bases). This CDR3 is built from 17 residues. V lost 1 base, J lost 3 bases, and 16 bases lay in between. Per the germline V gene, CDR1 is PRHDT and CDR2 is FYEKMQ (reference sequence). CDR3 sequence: CASSLAGGGGIYNEQFF. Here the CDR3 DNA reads TGTGCCAGCAGCTTAGCCGGAGGGGGGGGTATCTACAATGAGCAGTTCTTC.

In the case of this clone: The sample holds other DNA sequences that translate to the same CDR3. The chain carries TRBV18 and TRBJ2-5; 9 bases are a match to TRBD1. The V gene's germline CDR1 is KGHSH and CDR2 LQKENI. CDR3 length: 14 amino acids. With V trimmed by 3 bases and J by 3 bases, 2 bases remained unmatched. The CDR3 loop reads CASSPRTGEETQYF. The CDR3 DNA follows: TGTGCCAGCTCACCTAGGACAGGGGAAGAGACCCAGTACTTC.

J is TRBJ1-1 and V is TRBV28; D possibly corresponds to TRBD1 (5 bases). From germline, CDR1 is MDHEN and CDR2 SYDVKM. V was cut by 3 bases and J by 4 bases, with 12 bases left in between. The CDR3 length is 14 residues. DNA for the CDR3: TGTGCCAGCAGTTTGGGGCAGCGGGGCACTGAAGCTTTCTTT. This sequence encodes CASSLGQRGTEAFF. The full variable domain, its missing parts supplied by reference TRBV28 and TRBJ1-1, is DVKVTQSSRYLVKRTGEKVFLECVQDMDHENMFWYRQDPGLGLRLIYFSYDVKMKEKGDIPEGYSVSREKKERFSLILESASTNQTSMYLCASSLGQRGTEAFFGQGTRLTVV.

CDR3: CAWRRQGMRDTQYF. The CDR3 DNA reads as TGTGCCTGGAGACGACAGGGGATGCGAGATACGCAGTATTTT. This sequence joins TRBV30 and TRBJ2-3, with TRBD1 matching over 8 bases. This CDR3 is 14 amino acids long. Trimming removed 3 bases from V and 5 bases from J; junction bases left unmatched: 7. CDR1 is GTSNPN and CDR2 is SVGIG in the germline V gene (reference sequence).

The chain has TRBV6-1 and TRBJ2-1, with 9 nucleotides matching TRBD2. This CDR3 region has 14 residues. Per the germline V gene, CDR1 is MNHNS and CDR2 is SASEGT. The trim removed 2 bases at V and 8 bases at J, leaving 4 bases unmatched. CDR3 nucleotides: TGTGCCAGCAGTGAATGGCGGGAGGGCCATGAGCAGTTCTTC. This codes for CASSEWREGHEQFF.

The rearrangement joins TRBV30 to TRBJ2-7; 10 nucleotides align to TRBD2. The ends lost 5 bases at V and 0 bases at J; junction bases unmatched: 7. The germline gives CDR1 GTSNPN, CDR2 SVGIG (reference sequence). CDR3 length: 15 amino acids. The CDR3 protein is CAWDRGLAVSYEQYF. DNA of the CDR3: TGTGCCTGGGACAGAGGACTAGCGGTCTCCTACGAGCAGTACTTC. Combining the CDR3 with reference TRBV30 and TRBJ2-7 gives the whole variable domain SQTIHQWPATLVQPVGSPLSLECTVEGTSNPNLYWYRQAAGRGLQLLFYSVGIGQISSEVPQNLSASRPQDRQFILSSKKLLLSDSGFYLCAWDRGLAVSYEQYFGPGTRLTVT.

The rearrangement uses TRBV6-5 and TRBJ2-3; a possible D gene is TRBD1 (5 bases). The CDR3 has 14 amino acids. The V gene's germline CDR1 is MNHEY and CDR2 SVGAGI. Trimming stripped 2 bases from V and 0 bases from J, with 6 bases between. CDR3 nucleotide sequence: TGTGCCAGCAGTTACGGGGCTAGCACAGATACGCAGTATTTT. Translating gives CASSYGASTDTQYF.

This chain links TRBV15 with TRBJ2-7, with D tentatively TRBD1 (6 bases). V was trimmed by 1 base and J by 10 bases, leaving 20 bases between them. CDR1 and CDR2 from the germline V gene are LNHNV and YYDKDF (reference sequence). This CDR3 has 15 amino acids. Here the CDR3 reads CATSRGGGVGGSQYF. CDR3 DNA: TGTGCCACCAGCAGAGGAGGGGGAGTTGGGGGATCCCAGTACTTC.

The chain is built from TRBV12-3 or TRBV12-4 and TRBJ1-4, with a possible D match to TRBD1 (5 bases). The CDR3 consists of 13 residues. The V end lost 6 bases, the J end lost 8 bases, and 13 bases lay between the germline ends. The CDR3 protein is CASRSPGDEKLFF. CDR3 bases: TGTGCCAGCAGATCACCGGGGGACGAAAAACTGTTTTTT.

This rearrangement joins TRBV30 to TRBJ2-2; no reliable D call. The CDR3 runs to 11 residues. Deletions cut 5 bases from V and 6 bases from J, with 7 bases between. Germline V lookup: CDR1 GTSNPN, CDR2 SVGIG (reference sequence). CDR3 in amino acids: CAWHTSGELFF. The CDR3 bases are TGTGCCTGGCACACCTCCGGGGAGCTGTTTTTT.